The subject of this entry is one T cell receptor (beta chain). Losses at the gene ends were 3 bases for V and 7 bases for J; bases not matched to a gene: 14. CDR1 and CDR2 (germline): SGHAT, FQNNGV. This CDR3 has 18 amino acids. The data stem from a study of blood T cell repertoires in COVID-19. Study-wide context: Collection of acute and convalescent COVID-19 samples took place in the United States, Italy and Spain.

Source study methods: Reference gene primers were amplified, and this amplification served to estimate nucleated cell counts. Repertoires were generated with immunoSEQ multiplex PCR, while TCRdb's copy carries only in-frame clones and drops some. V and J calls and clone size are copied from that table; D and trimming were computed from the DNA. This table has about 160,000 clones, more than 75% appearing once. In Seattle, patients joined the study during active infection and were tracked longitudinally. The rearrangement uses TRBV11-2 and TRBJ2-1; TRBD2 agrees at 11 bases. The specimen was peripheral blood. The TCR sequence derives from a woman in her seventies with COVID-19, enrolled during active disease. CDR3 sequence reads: CASSFLPSGGMVENEQFF. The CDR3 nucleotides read TGTGCCAGCAGCTTTCTACCTAGCGGGGGGATGGTAGAGAATGAGCAGTTCTTC.